The 29 T cell receptor beta chains in this list originate from one sample, sequenced in a study of T cell changes during pregnancy in multiple sclerosis. The method was immunoSEQ multiplex PCR; TCRdb's version includes in-frame clones alone and lacks a portion of them. Of around 30,000 clones listed, about 84% are singletons. Sequences were derived from CD8+ T cells from peripheral blood mononuclear cells, sampled after pregnancy. The receptors here all came from a female donor with multiple sclerosis, enrolled in a pregnancy study.

V gene TRBV19 combines with J gene TRBJ1-6; 7 positions agree with TRBD1. The V and J ends lost 5 bases and 11 bases, in that order; junction bases with no gene match: 6. This CDR3 region has 13 residues. CDR1 and CDR2 from the germline V gene are LNHDA and SQIVND (reference sequence). The CDR3 DNA reads TGTGCCAGTAGTGGGGGGACAGCACCACCCCTCCACTTT. Residues: CASSGGTAPPLHF.

The chain carries TRBV7-9 and TRBJ1-1, with D perhaps TRBD1 (5 bases). This CDR3 contains 16 residues. Germline CDR1 SEHNR, CDR2 FQNEAQ (reference sequence). V lost 2 bases, J lost 4 bases, and 17 bases lay in between. In DNA form, the CDR3 reads TGTGCCAGCAGCTTAAAGGGGTCTGGTGAGATCACTGAAGCTTTCTTT. It encodes CASSLKGSGEITEAFF.

The V and J genes are TRBV4-1 and TRBJ2-1, with D possibly being TRBD1 (5 bases). The CDR3 extends over 17 amino acids. Between the trimmed V and J ends, which lost 4 bases and 7 bases, there was a span of 23 bases. Germline lookup yields CDR1 MGHRA and CDR2 YSYEKL. CDR3 sequence reads: CASSPRPPAGALNEQFF. The CDR3 coding sequence is TGCGCCAGCAGCCCACGACCCCCTGCTGGGGCCCTAAATGAGCAGTTCTTC.

CDR3 nucleotides: TGTGCCAGCAGTTACTTGGGGGACTTGGAGCAGTACTTC. Protein sequence: CASSYLGDLEQYF. The chain uses TRBV6-6 and TRBJ2-7, with D perhaps matching TRBD2 (6 bases). The CDR3 has 13 amino acids. Per the germline V gene, CDR1 is MNHNY and CDR2 is SVGAGI (reference sequence). Trimming shortened V by 1 base and J by 7 bases, and 11 bases separated the two germline ends.

V usage is TRBV12-2 and J usage is TRBJ2-1; the table names TRBD1, a call not compared with the DNA. TRBV12-2 is deemed a pseudogene. The CDR3 covers 14 residues. The CDR3 nucleotides are TGTGCAAGTCGCTCGTGGGCAAGAAACAATGAGCAGTTCTTC. Translated: CASRSWARNNEQFF.

The chain uses TRBV5-4 and TRBJ2-3, with TRBD2 as a possible D gene (7 bases). V lost 4 bases and J lost 9, with 12 bases in between. The CDR3 extends over 12 amino acids. Germline V gives CDR1 SGHNT, CDR2 YYREEE (reference sequence). CDR3 residues: CASSPGGLTQYF. In DNA, the CDR3 is TGTGCCAGCAGCCCCGGGGGGCTGACGCAGTATTTT.

This clone has just a few counts. The DNA is omitted, as the CDR3 cannot be located on it reliably, and the CDR3 follows TCRdb's listing. CDR3 residues: CASSKGNGGAVGRGTGELFF. The V and J genes are TRBV21-1 and TRBJ2-2; TRBD2, the table's D call, lacks a check against the DNA. TRBV21-1 is listed as a pseudogene. Ends included, the CDR3 has 20 residues.

V usage is TRBV5-5 and J usage is TRBJ1-4; 7 positions agree with TRBD1. The V gene's germline CDR1 is SGHKS and CDR2 YYEKEE (reference sequence). Trimming cost V 1 base and J 7 bases; bases outside gene matches: 10. The CDR3 runs to 16 residues. CDR3 residues: CASSLYLDRRSEKLFF. The CDR3 coding sequence is TGTGCCAGCAGCTTGTATCTGGACAGGAGGAGTGAAAAACTGTTTTTT.

The rearrangement joins TRBV21-1 to TRBJ1-1. TRBV21-1 is annotated as a pseudogene. This CDR3 is 15 amino acids long. The CDR3 sequence is CASSVEAVRDTEAFF. The CDR3 nucleotides read TGTGCCAGCAGCGTAGAAGCCGTGAGGGACACTGAAGCTTTCTTT.

This clone was seen a few times. In the same sample, other DNA sequences code for this CDR3. The chain is built from TRBV30 and TRBJ1-1; D may be TRBD1 (6 bases). The CDR3 is 13 amino acids. The germline V gene has CDR1 GTSNPN and CDR2 SVGIG (reference sequence). V was clipped by 5 bases and J by 0 bases, with 10 bases between them. CDR3 loop: CAWSTGMNTEAFF. The CDR3, as DNA: TGTGCCTGGTCGACAGGAATGAACACTGAAGCTTTCTTT. The full variable domain, rest sourced from reference TRBV30 and TRBJ1-1, is SQTIHQWPATLVQPVGSPLSLECTVEGTSNPNLYWYRQAAGRGLQLLFYSVGIGQISSEVPQNLSASRPQDRQFILSSKKLLLSDSGFYLCAWSTGMNTEAFFGQGTRLTVV.

The chain has TRBV7-2 and TRBJ1-2; D is unresolved. V lost 4 bases and J lost 8, with 20 bases in between. The CDR3 is made up of 15 amino acids. CDR1 and CDR2 from the germline V gene are SGHTA and FQGNSA. CDR3 region: CASSSGVGPLGGYTF. The CDR3 coding sequence is TGTGCCAGCAGCTCCGGGGTAGGTCCCCTAGGGGGCTACACCTTC. Full variable domain (outside the CDR3, taken from reference TRBV7-2 and TRBJ1-2): GAGVSQSPSNKVTEKGKDVELRCDPISGHTALYWYRQSLGQGLEFLIYFQGNSAPDKSGLPSDRFSAERTGGSVSTLTIQRTQQEDSAVYLCASSSGVGPLGGYTFGSGTRLTVV.

This clone has just a few counts. The chain links TRBV10-2 to TRBJ2-1; 13 positions agree with TRBD2. The CDR3 is made up of 14 amino acids. The germline V gene has CDR1 WSHSY and CDR2 SAAADI. Trimming removed 7 bases from V and 7 bases from J; junction bases left unmatched: 4. The CDR3 sequence: CASTLAGGSNEQFF. Here the CDR3 DNA reads TGCGCCAGCACACTAGCGGGGGGGTCAAATGAGCAGTTCTTC.

The chain employs TRBV4-1 and TRBJ2-3; D remains unclear. V was cut by 6 bases and J by 0 bases, with 7 bases left in between. There are 13 residues in the CDR3. Per germline, CDR1 MGHRA and CDR2 YSYEKL. The CDR3 DNA reads as TGCGCCAGCAGTCGACTGAGCACAGATACGCAGTATTTT. This gives the protein CASSRLSTDTQYF.

The chain employs TRBV30 and TRBJ1-2, with no clear D. The CDR3 length is 13 residues. Germline V gene data show CDR1 as GTSNPN and CDR2 as SVGIG (reference sequence). V was pared by 3 bases and J by 5 bases, with 13 bases between. The CDR3 sequence: CAWSHTSGYGYTF. The CDR3 nucleotides read TGTGCCTGGAGCCATACCTCGGGATATGGCTACACCTTC.

CDR3 DNA sequence: TGTGCCAGCAGTGGACACACCACTAACTATGGCTACACCTTC. Translation: CASSGHTTNYGYTF. The rearrangement links TRBV7-2 to TRBJ1-2; TRBD1 is a possible D gene (5 bases). Trimming removed 6 bases from V and 0 bases from J, with 11 bases in between. CDR1 SGHTA and CDR2 FQGNSA come from the germline V gene. This CDR3 is 14 amino acids long.

Only a few counts were recorded for this clone. The rearrangement uses TRBV6-1 and TRBJ2-2, with TRBD1 as a possible D gene (6 bases). Germline assignment: CDR1 MNHNS and CDR2 SASEGT. Trimming pared 6 bases from V and 5 bases from J, leaving 10 bases between. This CDR3 spans 13 amino acids. The CDR3 loop is CASSRQETGELFF. The CDR3 bases are TGTGCCAGCAGCCGACAGGAGACCGGGGAGCTGTTTTTT.

The chain is built from TRBV5-1 and TRBJ1-2; 7 nucleotides match TRBD1. V was clipped by 2 bases and J by 8 bases; unmatched bases: 6. The CDR3 loop spans 13 amino acids. Per the germline V gene, CDR1 is SGHRS and CDR2 is YFSETQ. Here the CDR3 reads CASSLMTGYGYTF. Written as DNA, the CDR3 is TGCGCCAGCAGCTTAATGACAGGGTACGGCTACACCTTC.

This clone was recorded a few times. The chain couples TRBV6-4 to TRBJ2-1, with TRBD2 identical over 7 bases. The V gene end was trimmed by 6 bases and the J gene end by 8 bases; junction bases not matched to a gene: 10. Germline assignment: CDR1 MRHNA and CDR2 SNTAGT. The CDR3 extends over 14 amino acids. CDR3 nucleotide sequence: TGTGCCAGCAGCGTGGCGGGGGAGAGGGATGAGCAGTTCTTC. This encodes CASSVAGERDEQFF.

This clone is termed medium-sized. The rearrangement uses TRBV6-1 and TRBJ2-1; 11 bases agree with TRBD2. The CDR3 sequence is 15 residues long. CDR1 is MNHNS and CDR2 is SASEGT in the germline V gene. With 1 base clipped from V and 7 bases from J, the junction kept 3 bases outside the gene matches. Written as DNA, the CDR3 is TGTGCCAGCAGTGAAGGACTAGCGGGGAGTAATGAGCAGTTCTTC. It encodes CASSEGLAGSNEQFF.

This chain connects TRBV9 to TRBJ1-4; maybe TRBD1 (5 bases). The CDR3 is 15 amino acids. The V gene's germline CDR1 is SGDLS and CDR2 YYNGEE. V shed 3 bases and J shed 5 bases, with 14 bases lying between them. CDR3 loop: CASSAGLSGNEKLFF. CDR3 bases: TGTGCCAGCAGCGCCGGCTTGTCAGGGAATGAAAAACTGTTTTTT.

This chain connects TRBV10-3 to TRBJ1-1, with no clear D. CDR1 and CDR2 (germline): ENHRY, SYGVKD. The CDR3 runs 13 residues. V lost 4 bases and J lost 1, with 7 bases in between. CDR3 DNA sequence: TGTGCCATCAGTGTGAGGCAGAACACTGAAGCTTTCTTT. It specifies CAISVRQNTEAFF.

The chain employs TRBV7-3 and TRBJ2-5, with 7 bases matching TRBD1. CDR3 size: 14 residues. The V gene's germline CDR1 is SGHTA and CDR2 FQGTGA. Losses at the gene ends were 5 bases for V and 2 bases for J; bases not matched to a gene: 5. DNA for the CDR3: TGTGCCAGCAGCCCGACAGGGCTTCAAGAGACCCAGTACTTC. It translates to CASSPTGLQETQYF.

This chain uses TRBV13 with TRBJ2-1, with a weak D call TRBD2 (7 bases). The V end lost 0 bases, the J end lost 9 bases, and 12 bases lay between the germline ends. Germline V gene lookup returns CDR1 PRHDT and CDR2 FYEKMQ (reference sequence). This CDR3 has 14 residues. The CDR3, as DNA: TGTGCCAGCAGCTTAGGTGGGGGGGCGGTTGAGCAGTTCTTC. Amino acids: CASSLGGGAVEQFF. The full variable domain, with the rest looked up from reference TRBV13 and TRBJ2-1, is AAGVIQSPRHLIKEKRETATLKCYPIPRHDTVYWYQQGPGQDPQFLISFYEKMQSDKGSIPDRFSAQQFSDYHSELNMSSLELGDSALYFCASSLGGGAVEQFFGPGTRLTVL.

The chain combines TRBV29-1 with TRBJ1-2; TRBD1 matches 7 bases. Losses at the gene ends were 0 bases for V and 4 bases for J; bases not matched to a gene: 11. Germline lookup yields CDR1 SQVTM and CDR2 ANQGSEA. The CDR3 has 16 residues. This CDR3 reads CSVEDISPGQRYGYTF. In DNA form, the CDR3 reads TGCAGCGTTGAAGATATTTCACCGGGACAGCGCTATGGCTACACCTTC.

This rearrangement joins TRBV10-2 to TRBJ1-1, with D hard to call. The germline V gene has CDR1 WSHSY and CDR2 SAAADI. Trimming took off 2 bases at V and 4 bases at J, with 14 bases between the two ends. The CDR3 consists of 15 residues. CDR3 protein: CASSETAPVLTEAFF. The CDR3 nucleotides are TGCGCCAGCAGTGAGACAGCCCCAGTACTCACTGAAGCTTTCTTT.

This sequence joins TRBV11-2 and TRBJ1-1; D possibly corresponds to TRBD1 (5 bases). The CDR3 is 12 residues long. Trimming removed 3 bases from V and 7 bases from J, with 9 bases in between. Looked up from germline, CDR1 is SGHAT and CDR2 is FQNNGV. The CDR3: CASSLGQLEAFF. The CDR3 nucleotides read TGTGCCAGCAGCTTGGGGCAGCTTGAAGCTTTCTTT.

The chain carries TRBV10-1 and TRBJ2-1, with a tentative D call TRBD2 (5 bases). Per germline, CDR1 WNHNN and CDR2 SYGVQD (reference sequence). The CDR3 is made up of 16 amino acids. V lost 0 bases and J lost 2, with 11 bases in between. The CDR3 DNA sequence: TGCGCCAGCAGTGAGTCGGCGGGCCAACCCTACAATGAGCAGTTCTTC. Its translation is CASSESAGQPYNEQFF.

The chain uses TRBV7-9 and TRBJ1-2; D gene ambiguous. The CDR3 extends over 14 amino acids. Deletions cut 5 bases from V and 1 base from J, with 11 bases between. Germline CDR1 SEHNR, CDR2 FQNEAQ (reference sequence). CDR3 bases: TGTGCCAGCAGCCAGGACGGGGATAACTATGGCTACACCTTC. This gives the protein CASSQDGDNYGYTF. The complete variable domain, with remaining parts taken from reference TRBV7-9 and TRBJ1-2, reads DTGVSQNPRHKITKRGQNVTFRCDPISEHNRLYWYRQTLGQGPEFLTYFQNEAQLEKSRLLSDRFSAERPKGSFSTLEIQRTEQGDSAMYLCASSQDGDNYGYTFGSGTRLTVV.

V usage is TRBV6-4 and J usage is TRBJ1-1; 9 bases match TRBD1. The V gene's germline CDR1 is MRHNA and CDR2 SNTAGT. J gave up 5 bases and V 3 bases, and 16 bases lay outside the gene matches. The CDR3 loop spans 18 amino acids. The CDR3 coding sequence is TGTGCCAGCAGTGAATCCCCCGATTGGACAGGGGTAAGGACTGAAGCTTTCTTT. It yields the protein CASSESPDWTGVRTEAFF.